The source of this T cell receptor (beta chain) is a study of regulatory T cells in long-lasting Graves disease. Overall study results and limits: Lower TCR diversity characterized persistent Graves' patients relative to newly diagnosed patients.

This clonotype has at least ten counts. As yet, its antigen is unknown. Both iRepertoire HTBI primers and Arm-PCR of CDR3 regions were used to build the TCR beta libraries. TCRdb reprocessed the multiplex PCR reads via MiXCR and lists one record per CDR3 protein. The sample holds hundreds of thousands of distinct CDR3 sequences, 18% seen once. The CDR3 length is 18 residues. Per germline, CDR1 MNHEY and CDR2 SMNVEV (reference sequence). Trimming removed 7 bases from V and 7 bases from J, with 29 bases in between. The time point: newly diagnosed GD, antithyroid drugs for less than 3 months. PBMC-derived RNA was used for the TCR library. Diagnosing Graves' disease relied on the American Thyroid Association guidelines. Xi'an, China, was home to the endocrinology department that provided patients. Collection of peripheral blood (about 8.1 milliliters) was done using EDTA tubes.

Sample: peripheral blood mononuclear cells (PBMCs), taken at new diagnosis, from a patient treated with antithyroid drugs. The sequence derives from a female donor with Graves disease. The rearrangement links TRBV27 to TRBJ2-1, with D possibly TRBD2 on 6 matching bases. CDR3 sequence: CASTPGTDYRGYGNEQFF. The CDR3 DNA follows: TGTGCCAGCACTCCTGGGACGGACTACCGGGGTTACGGTAATGAGCAGTTCTTC.